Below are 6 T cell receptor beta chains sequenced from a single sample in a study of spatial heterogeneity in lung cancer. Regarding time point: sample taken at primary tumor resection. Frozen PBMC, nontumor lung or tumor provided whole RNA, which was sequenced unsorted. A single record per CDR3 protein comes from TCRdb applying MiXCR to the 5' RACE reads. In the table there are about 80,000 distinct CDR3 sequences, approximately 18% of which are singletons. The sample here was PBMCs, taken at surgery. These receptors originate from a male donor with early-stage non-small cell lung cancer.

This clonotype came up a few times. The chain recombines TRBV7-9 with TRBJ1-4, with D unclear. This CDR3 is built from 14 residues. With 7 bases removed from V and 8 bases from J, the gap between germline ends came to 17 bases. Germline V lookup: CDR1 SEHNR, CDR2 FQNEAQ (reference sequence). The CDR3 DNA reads TGTGCCAGCACCTCCGGCCGGGGTGAGGAAAAACTGTTTTTT. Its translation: CASTSGRGEEKLFF.

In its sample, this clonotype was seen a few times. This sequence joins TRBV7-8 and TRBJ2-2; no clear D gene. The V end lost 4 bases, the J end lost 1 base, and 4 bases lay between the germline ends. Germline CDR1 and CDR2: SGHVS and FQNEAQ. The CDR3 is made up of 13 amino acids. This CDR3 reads CASSSKNTGELFF. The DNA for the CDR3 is TGTGCCAGCAGCTCCAAGAACACCGGGGAGCTGTTTTTT.

The CDR3 spells CASSGQGDQPQHF. CDR3 in DNA: TGTGCCAGCAGCGGACAGGGAGATCAGCCCCAGCATTTT. The chain joins TRBV7-2 to TRBJ1-5; 8 nucleotides line up with TRBD1. J gave up 5 bases and V 5 bases, and 2 bases lay outside the gene matches. Per the germline V gene, CDR1 is SGHTA and CDR2 is FQGNSA. The CDR3 spans 13 residues. The variable domain in full, completed from reference TRBV7-2 and TRBJ1-5, reads GAGVSQSPSNKVTEKGKDVELRCDPISGHTALYWYRQSLGQGLEFLIYFQGNSAPDKSGLPSDRFSAERTGGSVSTLTIQRTQQEDSAVYLCASSGQGDQPQHFGDGTRLSIL.

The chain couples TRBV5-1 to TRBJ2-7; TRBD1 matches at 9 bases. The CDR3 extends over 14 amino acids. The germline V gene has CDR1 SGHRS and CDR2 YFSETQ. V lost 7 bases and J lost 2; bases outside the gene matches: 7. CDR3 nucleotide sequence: TGCGCCAGCGCCGGGACAGGGCCTACCTACGAGCAGTACTTC. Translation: CASAGTGPTYEQYF.

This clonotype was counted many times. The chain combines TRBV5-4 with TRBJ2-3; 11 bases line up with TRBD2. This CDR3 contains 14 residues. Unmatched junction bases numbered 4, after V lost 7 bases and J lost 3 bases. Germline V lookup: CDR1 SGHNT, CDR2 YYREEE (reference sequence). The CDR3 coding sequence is TGTGCCAGCGAGGCTAGCGGGAGGACAGATACGCAGTATTTT. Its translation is CASEASGRTDTQYF.

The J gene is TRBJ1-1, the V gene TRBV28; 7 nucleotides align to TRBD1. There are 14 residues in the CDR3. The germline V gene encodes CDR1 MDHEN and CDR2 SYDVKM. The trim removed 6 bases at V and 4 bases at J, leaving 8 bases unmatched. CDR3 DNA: TGTGCCAGCAGAGTCGACAGGGTACGCACTGAAGCTTTCTTT. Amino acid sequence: CASRVDRVRTEAFF.